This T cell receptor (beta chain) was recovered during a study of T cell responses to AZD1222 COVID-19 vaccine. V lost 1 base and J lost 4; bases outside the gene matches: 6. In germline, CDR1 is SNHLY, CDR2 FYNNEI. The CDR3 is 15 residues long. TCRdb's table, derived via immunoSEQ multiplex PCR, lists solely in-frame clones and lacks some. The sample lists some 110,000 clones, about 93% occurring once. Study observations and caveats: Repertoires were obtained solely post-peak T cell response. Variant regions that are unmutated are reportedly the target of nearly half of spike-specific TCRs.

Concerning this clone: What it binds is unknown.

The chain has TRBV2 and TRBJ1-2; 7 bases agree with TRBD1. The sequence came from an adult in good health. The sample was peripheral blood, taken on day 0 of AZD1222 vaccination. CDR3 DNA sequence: TGTGCCAGCAGTGAAGGGGAACAGGGGAGCTATGGCTACACCTTC. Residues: CASSEGEQGSYGYTF. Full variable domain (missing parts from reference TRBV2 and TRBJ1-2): EPEVTQTPSHQVTQMGQEVILRCVPISNHLYFYWYRQILGQKVEFLVSFYNNEISEKSEIFDDQFSVERPDGSNFTLKIRSTKLEDSAMYFCASSEGEQGSYGYTFGSGTRLTVV.